The next 16 T cell receptor beta chains were all read from a single sample in a study of blood T cell repertoires in COVID-19. Some clones are missing from TCRdb's copy, which holds only in-frame ones; the method was immunoSEQ multiplex PCR. Here the sample spans approximately 220,000 clones, around 85% being singletons. The sequenced sample was peripheral blood. These receptor sequences come from a woman in her forties or fifties with acute or convalescent COVID-19.

The gene calls are TRBV7-8 and TRBJ2-7, with D possibly matching TRBD2 (7 bases). V was clipped by 1 base and J by 6 bases, with 19 bases between them. The germline CDR1 and CDR2 sequences are SGHVS and FQNEAQ. This CDR3 is 16 amino acids long. This chain's CDR3 is CASSLGYAGEGGEQYF. The CDR3 bases are TGTGCCAGCAGCTTAGGATACGCGGGAGAGGGGGGCGAGCAGTACTTC.

The V call is TRBV5-1, the J call TRBJ2-7; 8 positions match TRBD1. V lost 4 bases, J lost 3 bases, and 9 bases stayed unmatched. The CDR3 contains 15 residues. Germline lookup yields CDR1 SGHRS and CDR2 YFSETQ. The DNA for the CDR3 is TGCGCCAGCAGCCCATGGGGGACAGGTATCTACGAGCAGTACTTC. As protein: CASSPWGTGIYEQYF.

CDR3 nucleotide sequence: TGCAGTGCTACACCAGACAATGAGCAGTTCTTC. It codes for CSATPDNEQFF. The J gene is TRBJ2-1, the V gene TRBV20-1; D gene ambiguous. The CDR3 totals 11 residues. V lost 4 bases, J lost 5 bases, and 6 bases lay in between. Germline CDR1 is DFQATT and CDR2 is SNEGSKA (reference sequence).

The rearrangement links TRBV9 to TRBJ1-2; D unclear. Germline lookup yields CDR1 SGDLS and CDR2 YYNGEE. Trimming left V 4 bases short and J 3 bases short, with 10 bases between. This CDR3 is built from 13 residues. The CDR3 here is CASSPDGDYGYTF. The CDR3, as DNA: TGTGCCAGCAGCCCCGACGGAGACTATGGCTACACCTTC.

The V call is TRBV14, the J call TRBJ1-2, with TRBD1 identical over 12 bases. This CDR3 has 17 amino acids. The germline gives CDR1 SGHDN, CDR2 FVKESK. V lost 0 bases, J lost 2 bases, and 4 bases stayed unmatched. The chain's CDR3 is CASSQDIGTGGNYGYTF. CDR3 in DNA: TGTGCCAGCAGCCAAGATATCGGGACAGGGGGCAACTATGGCTACACCTTC.

The V call is TRBV5-5, the J call TRBJ1-5; weak D call: TRBD1 (6 bases). Germline V CDR1 and CDR2: SGHKS, YYEKEE (reference sequence). The CDR3 covers 15 residues. With 3 bases removed from V and 3 bases from J, the gap between germline ends came to 13 bases. CDR3 region: CASSSQTGNNQPQHF. CDR3 DNA: TGTGCCAGCAGCTCCCAGACAGGAAACAATCAGCCCCAGCATTTT.

CDR3 nucleotides: TGTGCCAGCAGCCAAGATCGCGTTGAAAAGACCCAGTACTTC. This translates into CASSQDRVEKTQYF. The chain recombines TRBV14 with TRBJ2-5; no definite D call. The CDR3 is made up of 14 amino acids. Trimming pared 0 bases from V and 6 bases from J, leaving 11 bases between. Germline CDR1 reads SGHDN; CDR2 reads FVKESK.

The chain joins TRBV6-5 to TRBJ1-4; TRBD1 is a possible D gene (5 bases). V lost 2 bases and J lost 8, with 12 bases in between. The V gene's germline CDR1 is MNHEY and CDR2 SVGAGI. This CDR3 is 14 amino acids long. The CDR3 DNA sequence: TGTGCCAGCAGTTACCGACCGGACACCGAAAAACTGTTTTTT. Its translation is CASSYRPDTEKLFF.

The V gene is TRBV18, the J gene TRBJ1-1; D unresolved. V gave up 2 bases and J gave up 3 bases, with 4 bases separating them. CDR3 length: 12 residues. Germline CDR1 KGHSH, CDR2 LQKENI. The CDR3 coding sequence is TGTGCCAGCTCACCAATCTACACTGAAGCTTTCTTT. This sequence encodes CASSPIYTEAFF.

V usage is TRBV6-4 and J usage is TRBJ2-1; D might be TRBD2 (5 bases). Trimming removed 0 bases from V and 9 bases from J, with 12 bases in between. Germline V gene lookup returns CDR1 MRHNA and CDR2 SNTAGT. CDR3 length: 14 residues. The CDR3 protein is CASSDSEGSSEQFF. CDR3 sequence (DNA): TGTGCCAGCAGTGACTCTGAGGGTAGCAGTGAGCAGTTCTTC.

This rearrangement joins TRBV19 to TRBJ2-1; 7 nucleotides align to TRBD2. Unmatched junction bases numbered 10, after V lost 5 bases and J lost 3 bases. This CDR3 is 16 amino acids long. Germline CDR1 LNHDA, CDR2 SQIVND (reference sequence). The CDR3 DNA sequence: TGTGCCAGTAGTTTTTCGGGACTACGATTCTACAATGAGCAGTTCTTC. This sequence encodes CASSFSGLRFYNEQFF.

This chain links TRBV3-1 (or the pseudogene TRBV3-2) with TRBJ1-2; 7 nucleotides align to TRBD1. With V trimmed by 4 bases and J by 4 bases, 3 bases remained unmatched. The CDR3 runs 13 residues. The germline CDR1 and CDR2 sequences are LGHDT and YNNKEL (reference sequence). This chain's CDR3 is CASSPQGSYGYTF. The CDR3, as DNA: TGTGCCAGCAGCCCACAGGGGAGCTATGGCTACACCTTC.

The CDR3 bases are TGCGCCAGCAGCTTGGGGACAGGCCCCAATGAAAAACTGTTTTTT. This gives the protein CASSLGTGPNEKLFF. The chain joins TRBV5-1 to TRBJ1-4; 7 nucleotides align to TRBD1. The germline CDR1 and CDR2 sequences are SGHRS and YFSETQ. V trimming: 0 bases; J trimming: 5 bases; junction bases outside the gene matches: 4. This CDR3 is 15 amino acids long. The entire variable domain, with the rest obtained from reference TRBV5-1 and TRBJ1-4, is as follows: KAGVTQTPRYLIKTRGQQVTLSCSPISGHRSVSWYQQTPGQGLQFLFEYFSETQRNKGNFPGRFSGRQFSNSRSEMNVSTLELGDSALYLCASSLGTGPNEKLFFGSGTQLSVL.

V is TRBV5-6 and J is TRBJ1-2, with a possible D match to TRBD1 (5 bases). This CDR3 is 13 amino acids long. Trimming took off 0 bases at V and 5 bases at J, with 8 bases between the two ends. Germline values: CDR1 SGHDT, CDR2 YYEEEE. CDR3 sequence reads: CASSLGQPYGYTF. In nucleotides, the CDR3 is TGTGCCAGCAGCTTGGGACAGCCTTATGGCTACACCTTC.

This sequence joins TRBV14 and TRBJ1-1; a weak D match, TRBD1 (5 bases). Germline V lookup: CDR1 SGHDN, CDR2 FVKESK. Trimming took 1 base from V and 6 from J, leaving 15 bases between them. The CDR3 is made up of 15 amino acids. The DNA for the CDR3 is TGTGCCAGCAGCCAAGGCGGGGCGCTGGGGGCTGAAGCTTTCTTT. Translating it yields CASSQGGALGAEAFF.

The V gene is TRBV10-3, the J gene TRBJ2-1; 12 bases line up with TRBD2. Germline lookup yields CDR1 ENHRY and CDR2 SYGVKD. The CDR3 sequence is 17 residues long. J lost 7 bases, V lost 4 bases, and 11 bases had no gene match. The CDR3 is CAISGGASGGARNEQFF. CDR3 coding DNA: TGTGCCATCAGTGGAGGAGCTAGCGGGGGGGCAAGGAATGAGCAGTTCTTC.